This T cell receptor (beta chain) is drawn from a study of chemoradiotherapy in HPV16-positive cancers. CDR3 length: 13 residues. Trimming removed 6 bases at V and 9 bases at J, with 18 bases between. Per the germline V gene, CDR1 is MGHRA and CDR2 is YSYEKL. Repeated repertoire sampling spanned the course of chemoradiotherapy. Produced via immunoSEQ multiplex PCR; TCRdb's table is partial and in-frame only. Among about 15,000 clones listed, 70% to 90% were seen once. This chain uses TRBV4-1 with TRBJ2-7; D tentatively reads TRBD1 or TRBD2 (5 bases each). The source of this sequence is a human donor with HPV-associated anogenital cancer. This sample comprised blood, obtained from a patient who underwent chemoradiotherapy. The CDR3 region has the DNA TGCGCCAGCAGGAGGGGAGTCGCCGACGGGCAGTACTTC. Protein product: CASRRGVADGQYF.